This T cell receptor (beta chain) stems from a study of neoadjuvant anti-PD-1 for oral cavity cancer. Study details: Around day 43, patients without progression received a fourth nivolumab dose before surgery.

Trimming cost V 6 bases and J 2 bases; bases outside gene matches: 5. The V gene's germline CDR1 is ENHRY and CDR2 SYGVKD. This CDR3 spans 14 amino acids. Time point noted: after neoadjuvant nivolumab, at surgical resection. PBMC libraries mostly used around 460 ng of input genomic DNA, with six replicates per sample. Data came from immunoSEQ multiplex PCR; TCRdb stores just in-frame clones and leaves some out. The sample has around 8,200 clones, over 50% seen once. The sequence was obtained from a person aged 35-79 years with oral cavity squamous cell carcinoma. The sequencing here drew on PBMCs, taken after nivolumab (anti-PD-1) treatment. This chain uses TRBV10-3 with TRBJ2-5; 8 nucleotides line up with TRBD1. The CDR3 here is CAIRPNRGQETQYF. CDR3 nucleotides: TGTGCCATCAGGCCGAACAGGGGGCAAGAGACCCAGTACTTC.